The source of this T cell receptor (beta chain) is a study of molecular identifiers for immune sequencing clone quantification. The germline V gene has CDR1 LGHDT and CDR2 YNNKEL (reference sequence). This CDR3 contains 15 residues. Trimming pared 0 bases from V and 5 bases from J, leaving 13 bases between. This clonotype was found a few times. TCRdb reprocessed the PCR reads via MiXCR and lists one record per CDR3 protein. In the table there are 460,000 or so distinct CDR3 sequences, roughly 23% of which are singletons. The TCR originated in a human donor in good health. Some libraries in this study had Jurkat cell RNA spiked in. Sequencing was performed on naive CD8+ T cells from blood, with Jurkat cell RNA spiked in. Subset indicated: FACS-sorted CD8+CD4-CCR7+CD45RA+ naive T cells. This rearrangement joins TRBV3-1 to TRBJ1-2; D call uncertain. The CDR3 is CASSQDQTWQYGYTF. As DNA, the CDR3 is TGTGCCAGCAGCCAAGATCAGACTTGGCAATATGGCTACACCTTC. Full variable domain (rest looked up from reference TRBV3-1 and TRBJ1-2): DTAVSQTPKYLVTQMGNDKSIKCEQNLGHDTMYWYKQDSKKFLKIMFSYNNKELIINETVPNRFSPKSPDKAHLNLHINSLELGDSAVYFCASSQDQTWQYGYTFGSGTRLTVV.